Here is one T cell receptor (beta chain) with its context. The immunoSEQ assay was v3.0, run at survey level. The method was immunoSEQ multiplex PCR; TCRdb's version includes in-frame clones alone and lacks a portion of them. There are about 20,000 clones in the sample; approximately 80% occur only once, and less than 20% lies in the top ten. This sample was included in a study of long-term antiretroviral therapy in people with HIV. Unmatched junction bases numbered 5, after V lost 6 bases and J lost 6 bases. The CDR3 is 13 residues long. From germline, CDR1 is LNHDA and CDR2 SQIVND (reference sequence).

The starting material was unsorted PBMCs, obtained 0.6 years after starting antiretroviral therapy. This chain joins TRBV19 and TRBJ1-5, with TRBD1 matching over 7 bases. The source of this sequence is a young woman with HIV. The CDR3 spells CASRPTGIQPQHF. The DNA for the CDR3 is TGTGCCAGTAGACCGACAGGGATTCAGCCCCAGCATTTT.